Given below is one T cell receptor beta chain in context. Each CDR3 protein is one row after TCRdb ran MiXCR on the reads. The sample includes around 530,000 distinct CDR3 sequences, around 27% seen only once; the top ten take about 13%. The data derive from a study of T cell repertoires in cytomegalovirus infection. Source material: PBMCs. The receptor was isolated from a human donor in good health (CMV status not recorded). Some clones in this sample may be carry-over from other donors' samples.

The CDR3 nucleotides are TGCAGTGCTAGAGATGAACGGTACTCCTACAATGAGCAGTTCTTC. Protein: CSARDERYSYNEQFF. The rearrangement uses TRBV20-1 and TRBJ2-1, with no clear D. CDR1 DFQATT and CDR2 SNEGSKA come from the germline V gene (reference sequence). This CDR3 comprises 15 residues. V was cut by 0 bases and J by 0 bases, with 9 bases left in between.